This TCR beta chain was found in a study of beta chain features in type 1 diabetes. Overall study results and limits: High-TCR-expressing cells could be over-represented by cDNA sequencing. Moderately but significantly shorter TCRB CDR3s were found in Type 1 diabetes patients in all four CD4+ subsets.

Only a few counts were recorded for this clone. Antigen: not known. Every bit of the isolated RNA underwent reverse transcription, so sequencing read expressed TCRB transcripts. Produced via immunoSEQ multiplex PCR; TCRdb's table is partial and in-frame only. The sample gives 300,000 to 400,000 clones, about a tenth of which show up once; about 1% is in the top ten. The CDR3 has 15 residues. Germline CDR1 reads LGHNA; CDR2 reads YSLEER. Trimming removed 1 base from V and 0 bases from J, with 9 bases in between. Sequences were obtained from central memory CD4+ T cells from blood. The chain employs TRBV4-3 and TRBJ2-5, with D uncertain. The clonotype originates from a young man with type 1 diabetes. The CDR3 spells CASSQGNSYQETQYF. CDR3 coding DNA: TGCGCCAGCAGCCAAGGGAACTCTTACCAAGAGACCCAGTACTTC.